This entry lists 30 T cell receptor beta chains sequenced from one sample in a study of T cells after yellow fever vaccination. TCRdb re-analysed the 5' RACE reads in MiXCR, keeping a single row per CDR3 protein. Here the sample spans a few hundred thousand distinct CDR3 sequences, 17% being singletons. The sample here was PBMCs, taken 4 to 6 days after the first yellow fever vaccination. These receptors all stem from a man aged 18 to 30 who received the YFV17D yellow fever vaccine.

This chain links TRBV2 with TRBJ2-1, with TRBD2 matching over 8 bases. Germline lookup yields CDR1 SNHLY and CDR2 FYNNEI. The CDR3 is 16 residues long. Trimming removed 8 bases from V and 0 bases from J; junction bases left unmatched: 9. In DNA, the CDR3 is TGTGCCAGCGTGGATAGCGGGGTCAGCTCCTACAATGAGCAGTTCTTC. Translation gives CASVDSGVSSYNEQFF.

This rearrangement joins TRBV4-3 to TRBJ2-1; 9 bases match TRBD2. Germline CDR1 LGHNA, CDR2 YSLEER. This CDR3 comprises 16 residues. Trimming took 0 bases from V and 4 from J; bases not matched to a gene: 4. CDR3 coding DNA: TGCGCCAGCAGCCAAGACCGGACTAGCGTGTACAATGAGCAGTTCTTC. Translating gives CASSQDRTSVYNEQFF.

The table lists this clonotype with many counts. This chain connects TRBV9 to TRBJ2-2; 8 bases align to TRBD2. The germline V gene encodes CDR1 SGDLS and CDR2 YYNGEE. The junction had 7 bases not matched to a gene; V was cut back by 8 bases and J by 4 bases. The CDR3 length is 14 residues. The CDR3 coding sequence is TGTGCCAGTATGGCGGGGGGCCCCACCGGGGAGCTGTTTTTT. It yields the protein CASMAGGPTGELFF.

This clonotype has at least ten counts. The chain has TRBV4-1 and TRBJ2-3; D unresolved. Germline lookup yields CDR1 MGHRA and CDR2 YSYEKL. Trimming stripped 0 bases from V and 4 bases from J, with 11 bases between. CDR3 length: 15 residues. CDR3 sequence: CASSQDYLEADTQYF. The CDR3 nucleotides read TGCGCCAGCAGCCAAGATTACTTAGAGGCAGATACGCAGTATTTT.

The chain combines TRBV7-2 with TRBJ2-3; D ambiguous. The V end was cut by 3 bases, the J end by 1 base, with 14 bases between. Germline assignment: CDR1 SGHTA and CDR2 FQGNSA. This CDR3 is 16 amino acids long. CDR3 nucleotides: TGTGCCAGCAGCTTGGGGTCCAGTGGTGGCACAGATACGCAGTATTTT. Translation gives CASSLGSSGGTDTQYF.

This clonotype was seen a few times. The gene calls are TRBV5-1 and TRBJ2-7; D is ambiguous. Germline assignment: CDR1 SGHRS and CDR2 YFSETQ. This CDR3 is built from 13 residues. V was clipped by 0 bases and J by 3 bases, with 7 bases between them. CDR3 bases: TGCGCCAGCAGCTTGGTGGACGGCTACGAGCAGTACTTC. Translation: CASSLVDGYEQYF.

A few counts support this clonotype. This chain uses TRBV20-1 with TRBJ2-7, with 9 positions matching TRBD1. This CDR3 has 13 residues. The germline CDR1 and CDR2 sequences are DFQATT and SNEGSKA (reference sequence). The CDR3 region has the DNA TGCAGTGCGAGAGGGACAGGGACCTACGAGCAGTACGTC. Its translation is CSARGTGTYEQYV.

This clonotype occurred many times. The chain uses TRBV12-3 or TRBV12-4 and TRBJ1-2; D is ambiguous. Trimming shortened V by 6 bases and J by 6 bases, and 17 bases separated the two germline ends. The CDR3 is made up of 14 amino acids. The CDR3 loop is CASSLRHQMNGYTF. The CDR3 DNA is TGTGCCAGCAGCTTGAGGCACCAGATGAATGGCTACACCTTC.

This chain links TRBV7-8 with TRBJ2-1, with D unclear. The V end was cut by 5 bases, the J end by 4 bases, with 9 bases between. The CDR3 spans 13 residues. Looked up from germline, CDR1 is SGHVS and CDR2 is FQNEAQ. CDR3 nucleotide sequence: TGTGCCAGCAGCCCCGCCAGGTACAATGAGCAGTTCTTC. It is translated as CASSPARYNEQFF.

This chain links TRBV12-3 or TRBV12-4 with TRBJ1-5; 9 bases are a match to TRBD1. V was pared by 1 base and J by 6 bases, with 7 bases of the junction left unmatched. The CDR3 runs to 16 residues. The CDR3 bases are TGTGCCAGCAGTTTAGGTTCCAGGGACAGGGCTCAGCCCCAGCATTTT. Its protein product is CASSLGSRDRAQPQHF.

V usage is TRBV3-1 and J usage is TRBJ2-1; D is possibly TRBD1 or TRBD2 (6 bases each). V was cut by 2 bases and J by 2 bases, with 13 bases left in between. CDR3 length: 16 residues. Per the germline V gene, CDR1 is LGHDT and CDR2 is YNNKEL (reference sequence). The CDR3 sequence is CASSQRLGTTYNEQFF. CDR3 nucleotide sequence: TGTGCCAGCAGCCAAAGACTAGGGACAACCTACAATGAGCAGTTCTTC.

This chain links TRBV5-1 with TRBJ2-3; D unclear. Germline assignment: CDR1 SGHRS and CDR2 YFSETQ. The germline V and J ends were trimmed by 3 bases and 4 bases, with 12 bases remaining between them. The CDR3 sequence is 14 residues long. The CDR3 reads CASSSTPGADTQYF. CDR3 DNA sequence: TGCGCCAGCAGCTCTACTCCTGGGGCAGATACGCAGTATTTT.

A few counts support this clonotype. The chain combines TRBV24-1 with TRBJ2-5; D is possibly TRBD1 or TRBD2 (5 bases each). The length of the CDR3 is 16 residues. Trimming took 4 bases from V and 4 from J, leaving 18 bases between them. CDR1 is KGHDR and CDR2 is SFDVKD in the germline V gene. The CDR3 protein is CATSDRGSSWAETQYF. The DNA of the CDR3 is TGTGCCACCAGTGACCGGGGCTCCTCCTGGGCAGAGACCCAGTACTTC.

The chain uses TRBV7-2 and TRBJ2-6; D call uncertain. Trimming pared 0 bases from V and 2 bases from J, leaving 11 bases between. CDR1 is SGHTA, CDR2 FQGNSA, per germline. The CDR3 runs to 17 residues. The CDR3 bases are TGTGCCAGCAGCTTAGCAGCCTCCGTCGCTGGGGCCAACGTCCTGACTTTC. As protein: CASSLAASVAGANVLTF.

V gene TRBV7-9 combines with J gene TRBJ1-1; D remains unclear. Looked up from germline, CDR1 is SEHNR and CDR2 is FQNEAQ (reference sequence). The CDR3 loop spans 12 amino acids. The V end was cut by 3 bases, the J end by 4 bases, with 6 bases between. CDR3 loop: CASSFTPTEAFF. The CDR3 coding sequence is TGTGCCAGCAGCTTTACTCCCACTGAAGCTTTCTTT. The complete variable domain, with remaining parts taken from reference TRBV7-9 and TRBJ1-1, reads DTGVSQNPRHKITKRGQNVTFRCDPISEHNRLYWYRQTLGQGPEFLTYFQNEAQLEKSRLLSDRFSAERPKGSFSTLEIQRTEQGDSAMYLCASSFTPTEAFFGQGTRLTVV.

This clonotype was counted a few times. The chain recombines TRBV6-1 with TRBJ1-5; the D is unclear. The germline CDR1 and CDR2 sequences are MNHNS and SASEGT. The V end was cut by 5 bases, the J end by 5 bases, with 13 bases between. CDR3 length equals 14 residues. DNA for the CDR3: TGTGCCAGCAGTCGGGCGGCGTTCGATCAGCCCCAGCATTTT. Protein sequence: CASSRAAFDQPQHF.

This clonotype was observed at least ten times. The chain carries TRBV7-9 and TRBJ2-5; D gene unclear. Per germline, CDR1 SEHNR and CDR2 FQNEAQ (reference sequence). The CDR3 sequence is 11 residues long. V was pared by 5 bases and J by 3 bases, with 4 bases between. The CDR3 is CASSKEETQYF. The CDR3 bases are TGTGCCAGCAGCAAAGAAGAGACCCAGTACTTC.

In its sample, this clonotype was seen many times. The chain carries TRBV12-3 or TRBV12-4 and TRBJ1-1; D not certain. The CDR3 length is 11 residues. Trimming cost V 7 bases and J 4 bases, with 7 bases left between them. The CDR3 DNA sequence: TGTGCCAGCACTTCCCTCACTGAAGCTTTCTTT. Its translation: CASTSLTEAFF.

The gene calls are TRBV7-2 and TRBJ2-5; 9 bases are a match to TRBD2. This CDR3 is 15 amino acids long. Germline CDR1 reads SGHTA; CDR2 reads FQGNSA. Trimming removed 2 bases from V and 5 bases from J; junction bases left unmatched: 6. The CDR3 sequence: CASSLRGLASETQYF. The CDR3 DNA reads TGTGCCAGCAGCTTAAGAGGACTAGCGAGCGAGACCCAGTACTTC.

The chain has TRBV20-1 and TRBJ1-1; D perhaps matches TRBD1 (5 bases). CDR1 and CDR2 (germline): DFQATT, SNEGSKA (reference sequence). The CDR3 runs to 13 residues. V was trimmed by 6 bases and J by 4 bases, leaving 15 bases between them. The CDR3 region has the DNA TGCAGTGCCGAAGCGTGGGGGAGCACTGAAGCTTTCTTT. The encoded protein is CSAEAWGSTEAFF.

This clonotype was detected many times. The chain links TRBV11-3 to TRBJ2-5; 8 bases map to TRBD2. The CDR3 loop spans 18 amino acids. V shed 1 base, J shed 4 bases, and the junction held 14 bases outside the gene matches. CDR1 is SGHNT and CDR2 is YENEEA in the germline V gene. The CDR3 coding sequence is TGTGCCAGCAGCTTAGTTGTTTCAATCAGCGCGGGGGGAGAGACCCAGTACTTC. Encoded protein: CASSLVVSISAGGETQYF. Filled out from reference TRBV11-3 and TRBJ2-5, the complete variable domain reads EAGVVQSPRYKIIEKKQPVAFWCNPISGHNTLYWYLQNLGQGPELLIRYENEEAVDDSQLPKDRFSAERLKGVDSTLKIQPAELGDSAVYLCASSLVVSISAGGETQYFGPGTRLLVL.

The V and J genes are TRBV27 and TRBJ2-1; 7 bases align to TRBD2. Germline assignment: CDR1 MNHEY and CDR2 SMNVEV (reference sequence). Trimming removed 6 bases from V and 4 bases from J; junction bases left unmatched: 9. This CDR3 is 15 amino acids long. CDR3 protein: CASSHLAVGYNEQFF. CDR3 in DNA: TGTGCCAGCAGCCATCTAGCGGTGGGGTACAATGAGCAGTTCTTC.

This chain links TRBV6-1 with TRBJ1-5; 9 bases align to TRBD1. J lost 7 bases, V lost 8 bases, and 15 bases had no gene match. This CDR3 has 16 amino acids. The germline V gene encodes CDR1 MNHNS and CDR2 SASEGT. The CDR3 region has the DNA TGTGCCAGCCGGTTCAGCGGGACAGGGCTTGGGCAGCCCCAGCATTTT. It yields the protein CASRFSGTGLGQPQHF.

This clonotype was counted a few times. The rearrangement links TRBV10-3 to TRBJ2-6; a possible D gene is TRBD2 (6 bases). This CDR3 is 17 amino acids long. V was clipped by 4 bases and J by 1 base, with 14 bases between them. CDR1 is ENHRY and CDR2 is SYGVKD in the germline V gene. Written as DNA, the CDR3 is TGTGCCATCAGTGGGAGGGCAGGTTTGTCTGGGGCCAACGTCCTGACTTTC. Translation gives CAISGRAGLSGANVLTF.

This clonotype was recorded a few times. This chain uses TRBV29-1 with TRBJ1-1; 8 nucleotides agree with TRBD1. Germline V gene lookup returns CDR1 SQVTM and CDR2 ANQGSEA. Losses at the gene ends were 1 base for V and 5 bases for J; bases not matched to a gene: 6. The CDR3 is 14 amino acids. This CDR3 is CSVEVQGAWTEAFF. The CDR3 DNA follows: TGCAGCGTTGAAGTTCAGGGGGCATGGACTGAAGCTTTCTTT.

This clonotype turned up a few times. The chain recombines TRBV7-9 with TRBJ2-1; 10 bases match TRBD2. The V and J ends lost 5 bases and 8 bases, in that order; junction bases with no gene match: 12. This CDR3 has 16 amino acids. The germline gives CDR1 SEHNR, CDR2 FQNEAQ (reference sequence). The CDR3 spells CASSVSPLAGDYEQFF. CDR3 DNA sequence: TGTGCCAGCAGCGTTAGCCCCCTAGCGGGGGATTATGAGCAGTTCTTC.

The rearrangement joins TRBV7-8 to TRBJ1-5, with D unclear. V was clipped by 2 bases and J by 1 base, with 6 bases between them. The germline gives CDR1 SGHVS, CDR2 FQNEAQ. This CDR3 comprises 14 residues. CDR3 DNA sequence: TGTGCCAGCAGCTTAACTTGGAGCAATCAGCCCCAGCATTTT. Its translation: CASSLTWSNQPQHF.

This clonotype was counted at least ten times. This chain joins TRBV4-1 and TRBJ1-5; TRBD1 matches at 7 bases. The CDR3 contains 16 residues. Germline trimming cut 5 bases from V and 5 bases from J; bases unmatched to any gene: 12. Per germline, CDR1 MGHRA and CDR2 YSYEKL. The CDR3 here is CASSLRQGRGYQPQHF. The CDR3 coding sequence is TGCGCCAGCAGCTTACGACAGGGCAGGGGGTATCAGCCCCAGCATTTT.

This chain uses TRBV20-1 with TRBJ2-5; 7 nucleotides align to TRBD2. The V gene end was trimmed by 8 bases and the J gene end by 5 bases; junction bases not matched to a gene: 20. Germline CDR1 reads DFQATT; CDR2 reads SNEGSKA (reference sequence). This CDR3 region has 16 residues. CDR3 in DNA: TGCAGTCCTCGGGAGGCGGGAAGATCCCCGTGGGAGACCCAGTACTTC. Protein product: CSPREAGRSPWETQYF.

J is TRBJ2-1 and V is TRBV27, with 16 nucleotides matching TRBD2. The CDR3 length is 14 residues. Trimming removed 6 bases from V and 9 bases from J; junction bases left unmatched: 2. Per germline, CDR1 MNHEY and CDR2 SMNVEV (reference sequence). CDR3 DNA sequence: TGTGCCAGCAGGGGACTAGCGGGGGGGAGTGAGCAGTTCTTC. Protein: CASRGLAGGSEQFF.